This T cell receptor beta chain comes out of a study of patients and donors after allogeneic stem cell transplantation. This clonotype was counted many times. TCRdb independently ran MiXCR on the RT-PCR reads; one entry per CDR3 protein. The repertoire holds hundreds of thousands of distinct CDR3 sequences, with 16% as singletons. Germline V gene sequence: CDR1 MNHEY, CDR2 SMNVEV (reference sequence). V lost 2 bases to trimming and J lost 4 bases, with 11 bases between them. The CDR3 runs to 14 residues. The receptor was derived from a human donor who was either an allogeneic HSCT recipient or a stem cell or donor lymphocyte infusion donor (not recorded which). It is not recorded whose cells these are; they may come from a transplant donor. The source material was blood, either unsorted or a sorted T cell fraction (not recorded which). The chain recombines TRBV27 with TRBJ1-1; possibly TRBD1 for D (5 bases). The CDR3 spells CASSLIGGSTEAFF. CDR3 in DNA: TGTGCCAGCAGTTTAATTGGGGGGAGCACTGAAGCTTTCTTT.